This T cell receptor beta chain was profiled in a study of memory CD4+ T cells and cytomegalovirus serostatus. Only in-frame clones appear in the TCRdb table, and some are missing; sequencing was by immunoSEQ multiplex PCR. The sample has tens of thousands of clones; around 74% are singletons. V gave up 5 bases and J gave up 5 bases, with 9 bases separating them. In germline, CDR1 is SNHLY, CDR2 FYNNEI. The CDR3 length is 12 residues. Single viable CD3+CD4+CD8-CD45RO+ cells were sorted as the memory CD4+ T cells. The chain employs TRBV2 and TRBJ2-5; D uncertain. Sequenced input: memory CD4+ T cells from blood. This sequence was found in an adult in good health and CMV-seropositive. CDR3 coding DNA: TGTGCCAGCAGTTACGATCGGGAGACCCAGTACTTC. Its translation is CASSYDRETQYF.